One sample yielded the 18 T cell receptor beta chains listed below, sequenced in a study of T-cell memory formation after mild COVID-19 (dated by TCRdb to the early 2020s). The library came from 5' RACE. Sequenced on an Illumina NovaSeq 6000. TCRdb cleaned the public reads at Q25 with fastp, built clones with MiXCR and kept in-frame beta chains. All rows with the same CDR3 protein become a single entry with the most common DNA and genes. This sample gives about 290,000 distinct CDR3 sequences in total; roughly 17% of them show up just once. More than 20% of the sample lies in the top ten. The sequencing input was PBMCs or a T cell subset sorted from them (not recorded which). The receptors here all came from a man between 18 and 35 years old who had mild COVID-19 (a few samples of this study predate the infection). The sample titles of this study are shuffled in the database, so cell type and time point are left out; the donor was told from shared clones.

The sample holds many counts of this clonotype. The V and J genes are TRBV12-3 or TRBV12-4 and TRBJ2-3; 9 bases map to TRBD1. CDR3 size: 14 residues. After removal of 5 bases from V and 5 bases from J, the junction contained 5 bases not matched to a gene. CDR3: CASSQQDRGDTQYF. CDR3 nucleotide sequence: TGTGCCAGCAGTCAACAGGACAGGGGAGATACGCAGTATTTT.

This clonotype came up a few times. The V call is TRBV5-6, the J call TRBJ1-1; possible D gene TRBD1, 5 bases. Trimming left V 1 base short and J 1 base short, with 8 bases between. Germline V gene data show CDR1 as SGHDT and CDR2 as YYEEEE. CDR3 length: 14 residues. The CDR3 loop is CASSLKGANTEAFF. CDR3 DNA: TGTGCCAGCAGCTTGAAAGGGGCGAACACTGAAGCTTTCTTT.

This clonotype was seen repeatedly, ten times or more. The rearrangement links TRBV4-2 to TRBJ2-1; D uncertain. CDR1 and CDR2 from the germline V gene are LGHNA and YNFKEQ. The CDR3 has 15 residues. The V end was cut by 0 bases, the J end by 0 bases, with 6 bases between. CDR3 residues: CASSQDDGSYNEQFF. CDR3 DNA: TGTGCCAGCAGCCAAGATGACGGCTCCTACAATGAGCAGTTCTTC.

There are a few counts of this clonotype. The chain couples TRBV29-1 to TRBJ2-5; D gene unclear. V was shortened by 6 bases and J by 3 bases, with 8 bases between the two germline ends. CDR3 length equals 11 residues. Germline V CDR1 and CDR2: SQVTM, ANQGSEA. The CDR3 DNA sequence: TGCAGCGTCCGACGGAAAGAGACCCAGTACTTC. It codes for CSVRRKETQYF.

This clonotype has ten or more counts. The V and J genes are TRBV4-1 and TRBJ2-3; D possibly corresponds to TRBD1 (5 bases). The germline V and J ends were trimmed by 0 bases and 0 bases, with 10 bases remaining between them. The CDR3 is 16 amino acids. Germline loops: CDR1 MGHRA, CDR2 YSYEKL. The CDR3 region has the DNA TGCGCCAGCAGCCAAGAAGGGGTTCCTAGCACAGATACGCAGTATTTT. Translation gives CASSQEGVPSTDTQYF.

V and J are TRBV11-1 and TRBJ2-5; 7 bases fit TRBD1. Trimming took 4 bases from V and 3 from J; bases not matched to a gene: 5. CDR3 length: 14 residues. Germline V gives CDR1 SGHAT, CDR2 FQDESV (reference sequence). The CDR3 region is CASSSIGTEETQYF. CDR3 nucleotide sequence: TGTGCCAGCAGCTCGATTGGGACAGAAGAGACCCAGTACTTC.

Only a few counts were recorded for this clonotype. The chain recombines TRBV9 with TRBJ2-1; TRBD2 agrees at 12 bases. CDR1 is SGDLS and CDR2 is YYNGEE in the germline V gene. V lost 3 bases and J lost 7; bases outside the gene matches: 5. The CDR3 runs 15 residues. The CDR3 DNA sequence: TGTGCCAGCAGCGGCCCTAGCGGGGGGGCAAATGAGCAGTTCTTC. It codes for CASSGPSGGANEQFF.

The J gene is TRBJ2-1, the V gene TRBV20-1; unclear D gene. V dropped 4 bases and J dropped 1 base, with 14 bases sitting between them. The length of the CDR3 is 15 residues. In germline, CDR1 is DFQATT, CDR2 SNEGSKA (reference sequence). The CDR3 nucleotides read TGCAGTGCTATAACCCTCTCTAGGTCCTACAATGAGCAGTTCTTC. This translates into CSAITLSRSYNEQFF.

This clonotype appeared a few times. The chain is built from TRBV4-1 and TRBJ2-1; D is unclear. This CDR3 is 14 amino acids long. Germline lookup yields CDR1 MGHRA and CDR2 YSYEKL. Trimming cost V 3 bases and J 9 bases, with 15 bases left between them. The CDR3 loop is CASSHGMVDGEQFF. CDR3 DNA: TGCGCCAGCAGCCACGGCATGGTGGACGGTGAGCAGTTCTTC.

About this clonotype: The junction and the germline gene differ at one end; a read error may be behind it. The rearrangement joins TRBV7-7 to TRBJ2-1; possibly TRBD2 for D (6 bases). The CDR3 has 14 amino acids. Germline assignment: CDR1 SSHAT and CDR2 FNYEAQ (reference sequence). CDR3 coding DNA: TGTGCTAGCAGCTTAATGGGACTCAACAATGAGCAGTTCTTC. It codes for CASSLMGLNNEQFF.

This clonotype was found a few times. The J gene is TRBJ2-7, the V gene TRBV20-1; TRBD2 matches 11 bases. Trimming took 5 bases from V and 1 from J; bases not matched to a gene: 1. Looked up from germline, CDR1 is DFQATT and CDR2 is SNEGSKA (reference sequence). The CDR3 consists of 13 residues. This CDR3 reads CSAGTSGSYEQYF. CDR3 coding DNA: TGCAGTGCTGGGACTAGCGGTTCCTACGAGCAGTACTTC.

This clonotype was seen repeatedly, ten times or more. CDR3 sequence: CASSFTRRGGITGELFF. The CDR3 DNA is TGTGCCAGCAGTTTCACTCGAAGGGGAGGGATCACCGGGGAGCTGTTTTTT. V and J are TRBV12-3 or TRBV12-4 and TRBJ2-2; TRBD2 agrees at 7 bases. The CDR3 runs to 17 residues. With V trimmed by 3 bases and J by 4 bases, 11 bases remained unmatched.

The table lists this clonotype with a few counts. The chain couples TRBV5-1 to TRBJ2-1, with TRBD2 matching over 10 bases. CDR3 length equals 16 residues. CDR1 SGHRS and CDR2 YFSETQ come from the germline V gene. Germline trimming cut 1 base from V and 2 bases from J; bases unmatched to any gene: 3. For the CDR3, the DNA is TGCGCCAGCAGCTTGATAACTAGCGGGGCCTACAATGAGCAGTTCTTC. Amino acids: CASSLITSGAYNEQFF.

This clonotype was found a few times. This chain uses TRBV6-1 with TRBJ1-1; tentative D call: TRBD1 (5 bases). This CDR3 has 15 amino acids. V was trimmed by 6 bases and J by 10 bases, leaving 24 bases between them. Germline V gene lookup returns CDR1 MNHNS and CDR2 SASEGT. CDR3: CASSDATTGDLGAFF. The DNA for the CDR3 is TGTGCCAGCAGCGACGCAACAACAGGAGACCTAGGAGCTTTCTTT.

The chain is built from TRBV6-5 and TRBJ1-1; TRBD1 agrees at 9 bases. J lost 8 bases, V lost 5 bases, and 12 bases had no gene match. The germline V gene encodes CDR1 MNHEY and CDR2 SVGAGI. The length of the CDR3 is 15 residues. In DNA, the CDR3 is TGTGCCAGCAGTAAGAGGGCGACAGGGGGAGGAGAAGCTTTCTTT. Residues: CASSKRATGGGEAFF.

This clonotype came up a few times. V gene TRBV7-9 combines with J gene TRBJ2-1, with 8 bases lining up with TRBD2. The CDR3 runs 16 residues. V lost 7 bases to trimming and J lost 8 bases; unmatched junction nucleotides: 16. Per germline, CDR1 SEHNR and CDR2 FQNEAQ (reference sequence). The CDR3, as DNA: TGTGCCAGCATTGGGGCAGAAGCGGGGGAGATCGATGAGCAGTTCTTC. Its protein is CASIGAEAGEIDEQFF.

CDR3 nucleotide sequence: TGCGCCAGCAGCTCGCCGGACAGCACAGATACGCAGTATTTT. As protein: CASSSPDSTDTQYF. This chain links TRBV5-1 with TRBJ2-3; D gene ambiguous. The ends were cut back, 3 bases at V and 0 bases at J, with 8 bases in the middle. Germline CDR1 SGHRS, CDR2 YFSETQ. The CDR3 has 14 residues.

The J gene is TRBJ2-3, the V gene TRBV27, with D unresolved. This CDR3 spans 12 amino acids. The V end was cut by 5 bases, the J end by 5 bases, with 8 bases between. Germline lookup yields CDR1 MNHEY and CDR2 SMNVEV (reference sequence). The CDR3 nucleotides are TGTGCCAGCAGTAGGATCGGAGATACGCAGTATTTT. This sequence encodes CASSRIGDTQYF.